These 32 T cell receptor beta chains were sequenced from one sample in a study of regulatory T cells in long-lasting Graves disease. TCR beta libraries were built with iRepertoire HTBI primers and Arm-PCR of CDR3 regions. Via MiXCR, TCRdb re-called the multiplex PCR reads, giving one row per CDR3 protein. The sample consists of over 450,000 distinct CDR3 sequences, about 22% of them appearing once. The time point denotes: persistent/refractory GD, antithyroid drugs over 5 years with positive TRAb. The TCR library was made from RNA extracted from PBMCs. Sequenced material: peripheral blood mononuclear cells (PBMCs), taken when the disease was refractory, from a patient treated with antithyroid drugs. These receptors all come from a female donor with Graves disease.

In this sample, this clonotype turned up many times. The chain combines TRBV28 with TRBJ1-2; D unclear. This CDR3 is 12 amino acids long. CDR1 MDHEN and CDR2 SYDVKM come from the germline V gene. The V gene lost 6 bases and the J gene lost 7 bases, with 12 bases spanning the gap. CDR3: CASRPPGGGYTF. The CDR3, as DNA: TGTGCCAGCAGACCTCCCGGCGGTGGCTACACCTTC.

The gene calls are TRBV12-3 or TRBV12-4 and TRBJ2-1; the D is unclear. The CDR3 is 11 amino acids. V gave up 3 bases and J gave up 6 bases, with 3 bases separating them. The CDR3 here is CASSFSNEQFF. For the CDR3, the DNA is TGTGCCAGCAGTTTTTCCAATGAGCAGTTCTTC.

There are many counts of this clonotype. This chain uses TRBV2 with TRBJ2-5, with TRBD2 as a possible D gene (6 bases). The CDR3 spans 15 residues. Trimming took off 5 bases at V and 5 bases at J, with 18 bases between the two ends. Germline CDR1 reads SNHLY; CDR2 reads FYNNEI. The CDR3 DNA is TGTGCCAGCAGTTCTCCTGACCCTGCGGGGGAGACCCAGTACTTC. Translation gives CASSSPDPAGETQYF.

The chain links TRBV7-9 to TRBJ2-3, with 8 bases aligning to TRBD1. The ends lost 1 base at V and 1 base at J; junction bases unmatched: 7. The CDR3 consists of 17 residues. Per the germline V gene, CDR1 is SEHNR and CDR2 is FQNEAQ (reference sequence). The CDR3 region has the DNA TGTGCCAGCAGCTTAGTCAGGGGGCGACGGGGCACAGATACGCAGTATTTT. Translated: CASSLVRGRRGTDTQYF.

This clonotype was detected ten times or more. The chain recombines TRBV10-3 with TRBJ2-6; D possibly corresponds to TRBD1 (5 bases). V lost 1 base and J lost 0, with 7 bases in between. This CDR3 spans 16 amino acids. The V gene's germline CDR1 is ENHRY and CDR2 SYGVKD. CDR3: CAISELGVSGANVLTF. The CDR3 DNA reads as TGTGCCATCAGTGAGTTAGGGGTCTCTGGGGCCAACGTCCTGACTTTC.

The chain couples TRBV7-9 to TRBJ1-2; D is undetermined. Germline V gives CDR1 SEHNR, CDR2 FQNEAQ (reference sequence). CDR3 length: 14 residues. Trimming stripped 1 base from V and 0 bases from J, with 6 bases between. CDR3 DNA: TGTGCCAGCAGCTTAGGCACTCCTAACTATGGCTACACCTTC. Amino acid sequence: CASSLGTPNYGYTF. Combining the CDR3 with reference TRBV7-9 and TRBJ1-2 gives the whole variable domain DTGVSQNPRHKITKRGQNVTFRCDPISEHNRLYWYRQTLGQGPEFLTYFQNEAQLEKSRLLSDRFSAERPKGSFSTLEIQRTEQGDSAMYLCASSLGTPNYGYTFGSGTRLTVV.

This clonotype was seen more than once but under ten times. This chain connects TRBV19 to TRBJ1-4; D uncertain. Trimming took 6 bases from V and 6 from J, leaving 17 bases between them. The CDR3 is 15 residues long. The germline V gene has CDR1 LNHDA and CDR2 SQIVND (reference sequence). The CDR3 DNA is TGTGCCAGTAGCCGCGCGGGTTCGGGTCATGAAAAACTGTTTTTT. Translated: CASSRAGSGHEKLFF.

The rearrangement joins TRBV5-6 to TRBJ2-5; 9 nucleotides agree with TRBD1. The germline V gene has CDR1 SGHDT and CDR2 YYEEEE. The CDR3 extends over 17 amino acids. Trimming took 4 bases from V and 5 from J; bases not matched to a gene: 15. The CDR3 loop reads CASSIYSGTGMWETQYF. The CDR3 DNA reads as TGTGCCAGCAGCATATATTCCGGGACAGGGATGTGGGAGACCCAGTACTTC.

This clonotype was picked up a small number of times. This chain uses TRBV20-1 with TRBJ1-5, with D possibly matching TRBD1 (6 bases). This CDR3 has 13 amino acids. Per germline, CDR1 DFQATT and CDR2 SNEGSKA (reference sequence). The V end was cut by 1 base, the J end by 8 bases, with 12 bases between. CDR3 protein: CSARVQGREPQHF. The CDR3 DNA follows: TGCAGTGCTAGAGTGCAGGGGCGGGAGCCCCAGCATTTT.

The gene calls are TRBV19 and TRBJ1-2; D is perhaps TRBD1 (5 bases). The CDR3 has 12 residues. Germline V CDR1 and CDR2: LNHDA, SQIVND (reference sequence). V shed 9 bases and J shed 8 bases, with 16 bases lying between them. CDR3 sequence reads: CASSGGLGGYTF. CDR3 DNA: TGTGCCAGCAGCGGGGGTTTAGGCGGCTACACCTTC.

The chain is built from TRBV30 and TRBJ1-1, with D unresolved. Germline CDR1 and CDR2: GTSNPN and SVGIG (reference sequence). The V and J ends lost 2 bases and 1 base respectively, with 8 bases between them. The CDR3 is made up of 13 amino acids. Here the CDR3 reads CAWSSLGNTEAFF. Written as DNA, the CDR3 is TGTGCCTGGAGTTCCCTAGGGAACACTGAAGCTTTCTTT.

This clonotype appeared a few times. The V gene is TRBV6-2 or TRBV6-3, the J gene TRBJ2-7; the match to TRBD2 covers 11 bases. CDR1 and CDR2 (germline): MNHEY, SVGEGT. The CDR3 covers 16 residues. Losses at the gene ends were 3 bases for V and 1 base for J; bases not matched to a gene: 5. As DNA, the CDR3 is TGTGCCAGCAGTTATACCGGACTAGCGGGTTCCTACGAGCAGTACTTC. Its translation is CASSYTGLAGSYEQYF.

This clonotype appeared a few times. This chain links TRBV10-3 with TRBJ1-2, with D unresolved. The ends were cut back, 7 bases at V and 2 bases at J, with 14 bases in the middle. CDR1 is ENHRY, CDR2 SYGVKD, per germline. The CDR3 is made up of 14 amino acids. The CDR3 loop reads CAINDPPGNYGYTF. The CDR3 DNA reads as TGTGCCATCAATGACCCTCCGGGAAACTATGGCTACACCTTC.

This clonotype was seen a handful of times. The chain's CDR3 is CASSLPDRGSLYYNEQFF. As DNA, the CDR3 is TGTGCCAGCAGCTTACCCGACAGGGGGTCGCTATATTACAATGAGCAGTTCTTC. V is TRBV7-9 and J is TRBJ2-1; TRBD1 agrees at 9 bases. With 2 bases clipped from V and 4 bases from J, the junction kept 12 bases outside the gene matches. The germline CDR1 and CDR2 sequences are SEHNR and FQNEAQ (reference sequence). The CDR3 runs 18 residues.

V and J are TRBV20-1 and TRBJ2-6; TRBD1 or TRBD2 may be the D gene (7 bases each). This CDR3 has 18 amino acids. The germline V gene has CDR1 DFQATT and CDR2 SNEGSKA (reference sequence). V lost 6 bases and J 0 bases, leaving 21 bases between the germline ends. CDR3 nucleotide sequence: TGCAGTGCCACATCAAGCGGGACAGTTCGCTCTGGGGCCAACGTCCTGACTTTC. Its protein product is CSATSSGTVRSGANVLTF.

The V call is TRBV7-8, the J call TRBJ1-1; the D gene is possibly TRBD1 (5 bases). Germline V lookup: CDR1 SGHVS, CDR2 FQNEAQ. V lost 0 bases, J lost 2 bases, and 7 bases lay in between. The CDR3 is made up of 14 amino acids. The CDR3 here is CASSLADINTEAFF. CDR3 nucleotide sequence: TGTGCCAGCAGCTTAGCGGACATCAACACTGAAGCTTTCTTT.

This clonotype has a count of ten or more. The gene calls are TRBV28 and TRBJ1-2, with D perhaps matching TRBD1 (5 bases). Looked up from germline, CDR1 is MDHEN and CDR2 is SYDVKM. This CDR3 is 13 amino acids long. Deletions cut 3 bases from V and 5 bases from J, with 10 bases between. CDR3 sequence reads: CASSLEDTYGYTF. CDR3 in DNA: TGTGCCAGCAGTTTGGAGGACACATATGGCTACACCTTC.

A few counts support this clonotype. In DNA, the CDR3 is TGTGCCAGCACCGAACCGGGACTAGCGGAGACCGGGGAGCTGTTTTTT. Its protein is CASTEPGLAETGELFF. The chain links TRBV5-6 to TRBJ2-2, with 11 bases that match TRBD2. J gave up 5 bases and V 6 bases, and 9 bases lay outside the gene matches. The germline V gene encodes CDR1 SGHDT and CDR2 YYEEEE. The CDR3 consists of 16 residues.

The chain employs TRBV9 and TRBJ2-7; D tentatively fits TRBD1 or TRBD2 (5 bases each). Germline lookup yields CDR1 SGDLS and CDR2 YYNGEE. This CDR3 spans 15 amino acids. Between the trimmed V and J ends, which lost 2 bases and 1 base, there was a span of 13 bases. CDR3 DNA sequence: TGTGCCAGCAGCGTCTCCGGTGGGGGTTCCTACGAGCAGTACTTC. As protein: CASSVSGGGSYEQYF. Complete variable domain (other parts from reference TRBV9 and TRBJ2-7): DSGVTQTPKHLITATGQRVTLRCSPRSGDLSVYWYQQSLDQGLQFLIQYYNGEERAKGNILERFSAQQFPDLHSELNLSSLELGDSALYFCASSVSGGGSYEQYFGPGTRLTVT.

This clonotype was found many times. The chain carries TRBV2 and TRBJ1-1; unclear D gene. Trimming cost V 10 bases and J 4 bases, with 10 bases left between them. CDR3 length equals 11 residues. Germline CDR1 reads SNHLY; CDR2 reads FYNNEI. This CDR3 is CANIGVTEAFF. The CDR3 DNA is TGTGCCAATATCGGGGTCACTGAAGCTTTCTTT.

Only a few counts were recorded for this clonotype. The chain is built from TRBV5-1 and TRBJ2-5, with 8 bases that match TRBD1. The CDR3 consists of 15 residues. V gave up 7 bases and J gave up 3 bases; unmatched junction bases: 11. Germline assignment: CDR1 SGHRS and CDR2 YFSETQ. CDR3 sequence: CASGTGTGVKETQYF. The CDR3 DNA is TGCGCCAGCGGGACCGGGACAGGCGTAAAAGAGACCCAGTACTTC.

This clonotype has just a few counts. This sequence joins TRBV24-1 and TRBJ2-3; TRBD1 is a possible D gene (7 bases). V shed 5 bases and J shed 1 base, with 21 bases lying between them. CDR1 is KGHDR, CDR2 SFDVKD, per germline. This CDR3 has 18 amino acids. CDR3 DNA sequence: TGTGCCACCAGTGTTAAATTCGGAGGGGGCGAGGGCACAGATACGCAGTATTTT. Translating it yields CATSVKFGGGEGTDTQYF.

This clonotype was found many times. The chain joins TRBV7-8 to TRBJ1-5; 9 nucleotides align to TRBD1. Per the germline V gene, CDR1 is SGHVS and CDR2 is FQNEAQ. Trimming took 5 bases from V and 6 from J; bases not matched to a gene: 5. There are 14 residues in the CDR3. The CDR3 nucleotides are TGTGCCAGCAGCCCAAGGGACAGGGTTCAGCCCCAGCATTTT. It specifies CASSPRDRVQPQHF.

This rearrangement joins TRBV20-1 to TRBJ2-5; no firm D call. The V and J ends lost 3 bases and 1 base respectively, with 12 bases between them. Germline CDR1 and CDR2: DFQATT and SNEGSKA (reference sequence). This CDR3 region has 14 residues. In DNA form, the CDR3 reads TGCAGTGCTAGGAGACTCAGGACCCAAGAGACCCAGTACTTC. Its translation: CSARRLRTQETQYF.

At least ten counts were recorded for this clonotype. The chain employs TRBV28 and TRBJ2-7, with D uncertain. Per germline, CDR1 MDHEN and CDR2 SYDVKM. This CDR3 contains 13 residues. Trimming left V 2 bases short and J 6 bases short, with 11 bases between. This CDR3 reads CASSLGRHGEQYF. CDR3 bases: TGTGCCAGCAGTTTAGGCCGACACGGCGAGCAGTACTTC.

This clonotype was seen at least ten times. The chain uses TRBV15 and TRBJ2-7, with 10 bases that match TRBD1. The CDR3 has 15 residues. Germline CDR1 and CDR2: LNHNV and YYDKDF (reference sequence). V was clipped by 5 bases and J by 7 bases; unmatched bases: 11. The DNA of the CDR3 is TGTGCCACCAGCGTCCGGGACAGGGGTTTGGGTGAGCAGTACTTC. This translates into CATSVRDRGLGEQYF.

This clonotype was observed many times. This chain's CDR3 is CASSLARWGRPNEKLFF. The DNA for the CDR3 is TGTGCCAGCAGCTTAGCCCGCTGGGGGAGGCCTAATGAAAAACTGTTTTTT. The chain has TRBV7-6 and TRBJ1-4, with D perhaps matching TRBD1 (5 bases). V shed 0 bases and J shed 3 bases, with 14 bases lying between them. The CDR3 extends over 17 amino acids. Per the germline V gene, CDR1 is SGHVS and CDR2 is FNYEAQ. Using reference TRBV7-6 and TRBJ1-4 for the parts outside the CDR3, the full variable domain is GAGVSQSPRYKVTKRGQDVALRCDPISGHVSLYWYRQALGQGPEFLTYFNYEAQQDKSGLPNDRFSAERPEGSISTLTIQRTEQRDSAMYRCASSLARWGRPNEKLFFGSGTQLSVL.

The chain's CDR3 is CASSFSGVGETQYF. As DNA, the CDR3 is TGTGCCAGCAGTTTTTCGGGGGTTGGGGAGACCCAGTACTTC. The chain recombines TRBV28 with TRBJ2-5, with D perhaps matching TRBD2 (6 bases). Germline CDR1 MDHEN, CDR2 SYDVKM. This CDR3 is 14 amino acids long. V shed 3 bases and J shed 5 bases, with 13 bases lying between them.

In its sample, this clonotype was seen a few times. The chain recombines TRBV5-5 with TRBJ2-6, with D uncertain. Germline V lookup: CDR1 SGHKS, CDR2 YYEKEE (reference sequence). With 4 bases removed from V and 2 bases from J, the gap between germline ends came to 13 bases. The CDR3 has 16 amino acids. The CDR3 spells CASSPEPHTGANVLTF. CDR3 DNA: TGTGCCAGCAGCCCGGAACCTCATACTGGGGCCAACGTCCTGACTTTC.

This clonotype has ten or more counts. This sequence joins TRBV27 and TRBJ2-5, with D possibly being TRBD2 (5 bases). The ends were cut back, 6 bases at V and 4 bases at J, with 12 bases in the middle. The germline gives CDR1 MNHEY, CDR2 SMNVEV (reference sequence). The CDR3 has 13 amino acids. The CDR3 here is CASRASGSETQYF. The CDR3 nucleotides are TGTGCCAGCAGGGCCTCGGGGTCAGAGACCCAGTACTTC.

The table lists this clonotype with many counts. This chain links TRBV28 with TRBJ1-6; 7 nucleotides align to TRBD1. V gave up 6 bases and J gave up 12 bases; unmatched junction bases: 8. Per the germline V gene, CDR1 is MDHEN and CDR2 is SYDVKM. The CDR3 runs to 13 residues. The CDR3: CASRVPQGEPLHF. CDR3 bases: TGTGCCAGCAGGGTACCCCAGGGGGAACCCCTCCACTTT.

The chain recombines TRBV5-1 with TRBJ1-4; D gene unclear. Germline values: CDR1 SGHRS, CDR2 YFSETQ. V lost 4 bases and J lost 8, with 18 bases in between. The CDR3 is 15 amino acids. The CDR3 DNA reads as TGCGCCAGCAGCCCAGGAGCAACTCGGGGAGAAAAACTGTTTTTT. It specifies CASSPGATRGEKLFF.